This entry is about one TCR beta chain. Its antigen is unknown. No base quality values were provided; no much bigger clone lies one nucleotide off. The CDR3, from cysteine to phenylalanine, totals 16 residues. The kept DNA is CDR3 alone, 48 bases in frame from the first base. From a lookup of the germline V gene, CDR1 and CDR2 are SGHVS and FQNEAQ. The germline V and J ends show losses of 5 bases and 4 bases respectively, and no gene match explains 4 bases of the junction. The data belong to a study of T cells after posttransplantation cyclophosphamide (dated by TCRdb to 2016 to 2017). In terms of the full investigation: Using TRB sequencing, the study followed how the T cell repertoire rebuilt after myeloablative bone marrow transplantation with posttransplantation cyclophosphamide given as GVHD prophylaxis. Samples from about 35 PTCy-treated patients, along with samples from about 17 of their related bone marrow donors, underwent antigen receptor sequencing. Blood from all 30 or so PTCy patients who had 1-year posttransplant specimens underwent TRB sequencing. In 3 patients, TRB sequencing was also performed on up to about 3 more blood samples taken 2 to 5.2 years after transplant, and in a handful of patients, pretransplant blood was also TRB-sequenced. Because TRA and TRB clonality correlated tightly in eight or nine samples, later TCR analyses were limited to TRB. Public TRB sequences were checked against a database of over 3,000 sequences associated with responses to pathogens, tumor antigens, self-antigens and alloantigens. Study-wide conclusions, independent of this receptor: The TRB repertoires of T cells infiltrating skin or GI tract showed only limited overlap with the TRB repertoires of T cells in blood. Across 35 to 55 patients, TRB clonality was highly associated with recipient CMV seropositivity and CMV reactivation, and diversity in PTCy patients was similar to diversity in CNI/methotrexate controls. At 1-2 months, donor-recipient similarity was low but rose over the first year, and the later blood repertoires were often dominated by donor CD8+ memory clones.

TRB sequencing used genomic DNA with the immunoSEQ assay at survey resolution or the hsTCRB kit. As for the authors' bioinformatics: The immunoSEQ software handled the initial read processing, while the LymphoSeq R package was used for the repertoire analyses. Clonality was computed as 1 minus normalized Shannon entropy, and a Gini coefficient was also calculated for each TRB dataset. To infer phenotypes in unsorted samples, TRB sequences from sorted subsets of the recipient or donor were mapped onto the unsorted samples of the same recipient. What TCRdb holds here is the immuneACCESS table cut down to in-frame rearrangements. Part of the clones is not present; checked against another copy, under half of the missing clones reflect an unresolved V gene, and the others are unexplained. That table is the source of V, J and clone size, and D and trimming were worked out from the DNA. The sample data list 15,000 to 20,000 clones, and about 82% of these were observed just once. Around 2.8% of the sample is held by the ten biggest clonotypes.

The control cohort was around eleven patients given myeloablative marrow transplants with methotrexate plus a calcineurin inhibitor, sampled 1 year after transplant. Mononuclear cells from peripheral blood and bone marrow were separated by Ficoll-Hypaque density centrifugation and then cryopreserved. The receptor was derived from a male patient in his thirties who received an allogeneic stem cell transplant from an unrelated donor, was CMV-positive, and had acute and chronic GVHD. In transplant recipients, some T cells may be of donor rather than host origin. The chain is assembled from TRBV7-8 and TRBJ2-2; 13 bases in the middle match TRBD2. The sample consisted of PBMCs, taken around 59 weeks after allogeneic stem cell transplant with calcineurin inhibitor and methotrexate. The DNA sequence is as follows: TGTGCCAGCAGCATACTAGCGGGAGGGATCACCGGGGAGCTGTTTTTT. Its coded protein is CASSILAGGITGELFF.